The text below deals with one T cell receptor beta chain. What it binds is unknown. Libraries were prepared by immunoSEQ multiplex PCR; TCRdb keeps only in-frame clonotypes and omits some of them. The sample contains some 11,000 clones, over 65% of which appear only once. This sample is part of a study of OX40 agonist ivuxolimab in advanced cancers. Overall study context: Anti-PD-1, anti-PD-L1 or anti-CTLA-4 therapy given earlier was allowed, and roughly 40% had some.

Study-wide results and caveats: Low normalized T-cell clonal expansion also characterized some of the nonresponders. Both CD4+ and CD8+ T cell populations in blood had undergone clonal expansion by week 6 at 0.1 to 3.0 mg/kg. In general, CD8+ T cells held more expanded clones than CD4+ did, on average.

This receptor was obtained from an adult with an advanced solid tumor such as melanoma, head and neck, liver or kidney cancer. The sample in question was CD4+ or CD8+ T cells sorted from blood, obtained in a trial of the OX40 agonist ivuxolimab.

CDR3 DNA sequence: TGTGCCAGCAGGGGAGGTTGGGCCGGGGCCAACGTCCTGACTTTC. Its translation: CASRGGWAGANVLTF. The V and J genes are TRBV5-6 and TRBJ2-6; D may be TRBD2 (6 bases). The V end was cut by 5 bases, the J end by 4 bases, with 13 bases between. CDR1 and CDR2 from the germline V gene are SGHDT and YYEEEE. This CDR3 comprises 15 residues.